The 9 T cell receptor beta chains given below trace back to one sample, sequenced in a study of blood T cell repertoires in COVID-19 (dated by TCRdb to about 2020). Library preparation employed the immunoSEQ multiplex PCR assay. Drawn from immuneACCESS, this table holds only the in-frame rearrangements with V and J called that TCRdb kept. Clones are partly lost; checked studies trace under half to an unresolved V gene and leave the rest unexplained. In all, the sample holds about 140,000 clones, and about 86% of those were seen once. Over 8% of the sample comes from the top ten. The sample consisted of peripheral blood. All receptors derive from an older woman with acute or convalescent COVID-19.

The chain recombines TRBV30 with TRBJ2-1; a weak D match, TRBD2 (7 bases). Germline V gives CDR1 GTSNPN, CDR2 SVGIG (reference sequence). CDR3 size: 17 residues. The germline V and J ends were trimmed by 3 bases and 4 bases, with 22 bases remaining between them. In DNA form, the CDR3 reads TGTGCCTGGAGCCCCGGAGGGGGGGCCTTCTTGTACAATGAGCAGTTCTTC. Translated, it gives CAWSPGGGAFLYNEQFF.

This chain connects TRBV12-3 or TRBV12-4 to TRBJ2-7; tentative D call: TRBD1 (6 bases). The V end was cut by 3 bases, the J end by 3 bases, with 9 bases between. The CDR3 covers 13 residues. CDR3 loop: CASSLTGNYEQYF. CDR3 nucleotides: TGTGCCAGCAGTTTGACAGGAAACTACGAGCAGTACTTC.

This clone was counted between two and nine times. CDR3 sequence reads: CASSPSPVTGGVNSPLHF. Written as DNA, the CDR3 is TGTGCCAGCAGTCCCTCTCCCGTGACAGGGGGCGTTAATTCACCCCTCCACTTT. The genes are TRBV6-6 and TRBJ1-6; 10 bases are a match to TRBD1. CDR1 MNHNY and CDR2 SVGAGI come from the germline V gene (reference sequence). This CDR3 is 18 amino acids long. V gave up 5 bases and J gave up 6 bases; unmatched junction bases: 13.

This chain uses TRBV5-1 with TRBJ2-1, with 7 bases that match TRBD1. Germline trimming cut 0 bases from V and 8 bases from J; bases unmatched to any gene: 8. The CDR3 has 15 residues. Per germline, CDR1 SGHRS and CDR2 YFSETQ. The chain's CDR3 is CASSLDPQGLDEQFF. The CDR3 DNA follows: TGCGCCAGCAGCTTGGACCCACAGGGGTTGGATGAGCAGTTCTTC.

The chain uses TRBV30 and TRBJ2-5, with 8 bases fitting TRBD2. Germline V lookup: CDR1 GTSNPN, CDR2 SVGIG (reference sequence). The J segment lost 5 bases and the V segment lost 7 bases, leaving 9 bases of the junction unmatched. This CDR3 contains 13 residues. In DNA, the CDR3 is TGTGCCTCGAAACGGGGGGGCCCGGAGACCCAGTACTTC. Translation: CASKRGGPETQYF.

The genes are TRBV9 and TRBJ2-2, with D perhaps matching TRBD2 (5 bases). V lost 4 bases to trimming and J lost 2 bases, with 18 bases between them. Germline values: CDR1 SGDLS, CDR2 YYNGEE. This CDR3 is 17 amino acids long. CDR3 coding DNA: TGTGCCAGCAGCTCGAGGGTGGCACAAGCTAACACCGGGGAGCTGTTTTTT. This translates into CASSSRVAQANTGELFF. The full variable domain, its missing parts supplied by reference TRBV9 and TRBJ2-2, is DSGVTQTPKHLITATGQRVTLRCSPRSGDLSVYWYQQSLDQGLQFLIQYYNGEERAKGNILERFSAQQFPDLHSELNLSSLELGDSALYFCASSSRVAQANTGELFFGEGSRLTVL.

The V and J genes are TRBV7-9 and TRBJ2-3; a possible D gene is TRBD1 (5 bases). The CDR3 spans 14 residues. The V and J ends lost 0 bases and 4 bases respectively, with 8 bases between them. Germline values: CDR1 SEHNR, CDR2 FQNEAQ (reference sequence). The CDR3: CASSLALGADTQYF. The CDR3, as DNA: TGTGCCAGCAGCTTAGCGTTAGGGGCAGATACGCAGTATTTT. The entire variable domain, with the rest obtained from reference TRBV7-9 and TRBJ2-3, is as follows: DTGVSQNPRHKITKRGQNVTFRCDPISEHNRLYWYRQTLGQGPEFLTYFQNEAQLEKSRLLSDRFSAERPKGSFSTLEIQRTEQGDSAMYLCASSLALGADTQYFGPGTRLTVL.

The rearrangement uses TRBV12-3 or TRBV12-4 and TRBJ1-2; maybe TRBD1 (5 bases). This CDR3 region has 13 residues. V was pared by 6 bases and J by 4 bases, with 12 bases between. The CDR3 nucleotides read TGTGCCAGCAGCTCACAGGTGGGCTATGGCTACACCTTC. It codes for CASSSQVGYGYTF.

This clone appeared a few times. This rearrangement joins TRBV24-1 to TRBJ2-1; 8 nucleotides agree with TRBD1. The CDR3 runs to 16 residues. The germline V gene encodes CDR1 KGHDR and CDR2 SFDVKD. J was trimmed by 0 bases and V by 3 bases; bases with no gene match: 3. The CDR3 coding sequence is TGTGCCACCAGTGATGCACAGGGGGACTCCTACAATGAGCAGTTCTTC. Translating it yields CATSDAQGDSYNEQFF.